A selection of T cell receptor beta chains follows, all from one sample in a study of immune evolution from preneoplasia to lung adenocarcinoma. Assay used: immunoSEQ multiplex PCR; TCRdb lists only in-frame clones, some missing. The sample lists about 1,800 clones, approximately 84% occurring once. What was sequenced was FFPE tissue from an adenomatous hyperplasia lung lesion. These receptors all come from a donor of 70 years or more with lung adenocarcinoma. Both conserved end residues are part of each CDR3. The order of the fields is clone size, J gene, V gene, D gene, CDR3 protein, CDR3 DNA. A D gene is named only where the DNA matches it firmly. A clone size is listed for some rows: how often the clone was seen (once, few, many), or a class if it is expanded.

.,TRBJ2-2,TRBV18,.,CASSPGGQIRTGELFF,TGTGCCAGCTCACCAGGCGGACAAATCAGGACCGGGGAGCTGTTTTTT
.,TRBJ2-7,TRBV5-1,.,CASRTGPEPYEQYF,TGCGCCAGCAGGACCGGGCCGGAGCCCTACGAGCAGTACTTC
once,TRBJ1-1,TRBV7-2,.,CASSLSVGSTEAFF,TGTGCCAGCAGCCTTTCGGTGGGGAGCACTGAAGCTTTCTTT
.,TRBJ2-7,TRBV13,TRBD2,CASSLATSGGEQYF,TGTGCCAGCAGCTTAGCGACTAGCGGAGGCGAGCAGTACTTC
.,TRBJ1-1,TRBV29-1,.,CSVDGDRRREAFF,TGCAGCGTTGACGGTGACAGGCGGCGGGAAGCTTTCTTT
.,TRBJ2-1,TRBV19,.,CASRGSLRIMNEQFF,TGTGCCAGTAGGGGGTCTTTAAGGATTATGAATGAGCAGTTCTTC
once,TRBJ1-5,TRBV6-1,.,CASSEGGNQPQHF,TGTGCCAGCAGTGAAGGGGGGAATCAGCCCCAGCATTTT
.,TRBJ2-1,TRBV7-3,.,CASSYPGDEQFF,TGTGCCAGCAGCTACCCGGGGGATGAGCAGTTCTTC
.,TRBJ2-3,TRBV15,TRBD1,CATSRSMTGWGSNTQYF,TGTGCCACCAGCAGGTCGATGACAGGGTGGGGTTCAAATACGCAGTATTTT
.,TRBJ2-3,TRBV10-1,TRBD2,CASSENIPGLGSDTQYF,TGCGCCAGCAGCGAAAATATACCGGGACTAGGGAGCGATACGCAGTATTTT
.,TRBJ2-3,TRBV18,.,CASSPPTQGWGDTQYF,TGTGCCAGCTCACCACCGACACAAGGGTGGGGAGATACGCAGTATTTT
few,TRBJ1-2,TRBV29-1,.,CSVDVGLNYGYTF,TGCAGCGTTGATGTGGGATTAAACTATGGCTACACCTTC
few,TRBJ1-3,TRBV7-9,TRBD1,CASRVDRAIYF,TGTGCCAGCAGAGTAGACAGGGCCATATATTTT
few,TRBJ2-6,TRBV19,.,CASSIETGAGANVLTF,TGTGCCAGTAGTATAGAGACGGGAGCTGGGGCCAACGTCCTGACTTTC
.,TRBJ1-5,TRBV6-6,.,CASSVRDRADRAQHF,TGTGCCAGCAGTGTCCGGGACCGAGCTGATCGGGCCCAGCATTTT
once,TRBJ1-3,TRBV30,.,CAWSTGAGNTIYF,TGTGCCTGGAGTACTGGGGCAGGAAACACCATATATTTT
.,TRBJ2-3,TRBV6-1,.,CAGRAQGTDTQYF,TGTGCCGGCAGAGCGCAAGGCACAGATACGCAGTATTTT
.,TRBJ2-1,TRBV28,.,CASSQGYNEQFF,TGTGCCAGCAGTCAGGGTTACAATGAGCAGTTCTTC
.,TRBJ2-1,TRBV4-1,TRBD2,CASSRWGTSGSNEQFF,TGCGCCAGCAGCCGCTGGGGGACTAGCGGGAGCAATGAGCAGTTCTTC
.,TRBJ2-3,TRBV11-2,TRBD2,CASSFSSGSTDTQYF,TGTGCCAGCAGCTTTTCTAGCGGCAGCACAGATACGCAGTATTTT
.,TRBJ1-1,TRBV28,.,CASSLMNTEAFF,TGTGCCAGCAGTCTCATGAACACTGAAGCTTTCTTT
.,TRBJ2-7,TRBV28,.,CASNPPGASGLYEQYF,TGTGCCAGCAACCCCCCAGGGGCTAGCGGATTATACGAGCAGTACTTC
once,TRBJ2-7,TRBV27,.,CASSSSGFSGEQYF,TGTGCCAGCAGTTCTTCCGGCTTTAGTGGCGAGCAGTACTTC
.,TRBJ1-4,TRBV28,TRBD1,CASSVEGDSQNEKLFF,TGTGCCAGCAGTGTCGAAGGGGACAGCCAAAATGAAAAACTGTTTTTT
.,TRBJ2-1,TRBV29-1,TRBD2,CSVPTSGSRDNEQFF,TGCAGCGTCCCAACTAGCGGGAGCCGTGACAATGAGCAGTTCTTC
.,TRBJ2-3,TRBV7-2,TRBD2,CASSLDSGGTDTQYF,TGTGCCAGCAGCTTAGATAGCGGGGGCACAGATACGCAGTATTTT
.,TRBJ2-5,TRBV15,.,CATSRGGVLQETQYF,TGTGCCACCAGCAGAGGCGGGGTTCTGCAAGAGACCCAGTACTTC
.,TRBJ1-5,TRBV6-5,TRBD1,CATKQGQGNQPQHF,TGTGCCACCAAGCAAGGACAGGGCAATCAGCCCCAGCATTTT
.,TRBJ1-2,TRBV27,TRBD1,CASSLVDRGRPNYGYTF,TGTGCCAGCAGTTTAGTGGACAGGGGCCGTCCTAACTATGGCTACACCTTC
.,TRBJ2-2,TRBV28,.,CASSSGDANTGELFF,TGTGCCAGCAGCTCAGGGGACGCGAACACCGGGGAGCTGTTTTTT
.,TRBJ2-1,TRBV7-3,.,CASSLSPRWGEQFF,TGTGCCAGCAGCCTTAGTCCTCGCTGGGGTGAGCAGTTCTTC
.,TRBJ2-7,TRBV11-2,TRBD1,CASSLGTGGYEQYF,TGTGCCAGCAGCTTAGGGACAGGGGGCTACGAGCAGTACTTC
.,TRBJ2-7,TRBV7-2,TRBD2,CASSWGLVREQYF,TGTGCCAGCAGCTGGGGACTAGTGAGAGAGCAGTACTTC
.,TRBJ1-1,TRBV29-1,.,CSVASVNTEAFF,TGCAGCGTGGCTTCGGTGAACACTGAAGCTTTCTTT
.,TRBJ1-1,TRBV15,.,CATSRDRGRVAFF,TGTGCCACCAGCAGAGATCGGGGTAGAGTAGCTTTCTTT
.,TRBJ1-1,TRBV13,.,CASSLSGGNTEAFF,TGTGCCAGCAGCTTGTCCGGCGGGAACACTGAAGCTTTCTTT
.,TRBJ1-1,TRBV28,.,CASSLVPRGVNTEAFF,TGTGCCAGCAGTTTAGTTCCCCGAGGCGTGAACACTGAAGCTTTCTTT
.,TRBJ2-1,TRBV30,TRBD2,CAWSVSPLAGGPYEQFF,TGTGCCTGGAGTGTAAGCCCCCTCGCGGGAGGGCCTTATGAGCAGTTCTTC
.,TRBJ1-1,TRBV30,.,CAWSMAREAFF,TGTGCCTGGAGTATGGCCCGTGAAGCTTTCTTT
.,TRBJ2-7,TRBV7-9,.,CASSFLAKQYF,TGTGCCAGCAGCTTTTTAGCGAAGCAGTACTTC
.,TRBJ2-2,TRBV11-2,.,CASSFETGNTGELFF,TGTGCCAGCAGCTTTGAGACAGGGAACACCGGGGAGCTGTTTTTT
.,TRBJ2-1,TRBV2,TRBD1,CASRGGQGGKNEQFF,TGTGCCAGCAGAGGTGGACAGGGGGGAAAAAATGAGCAGTTCTTC
once,TRBJ1-2,TRBV14,TRBD1,CASRDTRTGTADGYTF,TGTGCCAGCAGAGACACACGAACCGGGACAGCCGATGGCTACACCTTC
.,TRBJ2-7,TRBV28,.,CASSLSGGPSYEQYF,TGTGCCAGCAGTTTATCCGGAGGACCATCCTACGAGCAGTACTTC
.,TRBJ2-3,TRBV7-2,.,CASSLVLAGSTDTQYF,TGTGCCAGCAGCTTAGTCCTGGCGGGAAGCACAGATACGCAGTATTTT
.,TRBJ1-2,TRBV20-1,TRBD1,CSAYYRGGYTF,TGCAGTGCTTACTACAGGGGTGGCTACACCTTC
.,TRBJ2-7,TRBV27,.,CASSKQIPRDTLLYEQYF,TGTGCCAGCAGTAAACAAATCCCCCGGGACACTCTACTCTACGAGCAGTACTTC
.,TRBJ1-2,TRBV5-1,.,CASSLGRNYGYTF,TGCGCCAGCAGCTTGGGTCGGAACTATGGCTACACCTTC
.,TRBJ1-4,TRBV28,.,CASSNRLGDEKLFF,TGTGCCAGCAGCAACAGACTAGGGGATGAAAAACTGTTTTTT
.,TRBJ1-1,TRBV19,.,CASSERDESTEAFF,TGTGCCAGTAGTGAAAGGGACGAGAGCACTGAAGCTTTCTTT